This TCR beta chain was sequenced in a study of shared clonotypes between healthy human individuals (dated by TCRdb to about 2020). Regarding the study in general: A couple of women and three men aged 18 to 49 years were included in the cohort. For each donor, three plates each were used for CD4 naive and CD4 memory, two plates were used for CD8 naive, and one plate was used for CD8 memory. Blood TCR repertoires of a handful of healthy adults were deeply sequenced to estimate repertoire size and the extent of clonotype sharing between individuals. Libraries were prepared and TCR repertoires were sequenced by different laboratories using diverse techniques, in order to increase sequencing depth and limit assay-specific biases. Each donor's leukapheresis produced roughly between about 0.9 and 9.5 billion PBMCs.

The donors were healthy, HIV-negative adults with no recently reported acute infections or vaccinations. Every donor was a Caucasian adult residing in Nashville, Tennessee, USA. CD4+ T cells were enriched by magnetic negative selection, after which naive cells were positively selected on CD45RA and the negative fraction was taken as the memory subset. Blood was obtained by leukapheresis, after which PBMCs were separated by Ficoll-Histopaque density gradient centrifugation and cryopreserved in liquid nitrogen vapor phase. Purity and quantity of every magnetically sorted T cell population were checked by analytical flow cytometry. Genomic DNA was isolated from each sorted fraction and quantified by UV absorbance on a Nanodrop 2000c. Using the deep immunoSEQ assay, multiplex PCR amplified TCR CDR3 regions from genomic DNA. Extracted genomic DNA from each cell subset was spread evenly across all wells of several immunoSEQ 96-well plates, with each plate serving as a replicate. For sorted subsets, approximately 190 ng of genomic DNA, equivalent to around 30,000 T cell genomes, went into each replicate PCR. Purified libraries were quantified with a Qubit 3.0 fluorometer, sized on a Bioanalyzer 2100, and re-quantified with the KAPA Library Quantification kit. Every immunoSEQ 96-well plate was sequenced on a dedicated single-read 150-cycle Illumina NextSeq 550 flow cell. On the study's bioinformatics: Because only junctional sequences without quality scores were contained in the immunoSEQ output, filtering matching that applied to full-length reads could not be performed. Sequences were annotated with PyIR, a Python wrapper for IgBLAST v1.9, and V/J genes and CDR3 were assigned using IMGT germline references. Reads were filtered out if the reads had weak V/J assignments (E-value above 1e-6), no CDR3, stop codons, out-of-frame junctions, or ambiguous translated residues. V3J clonotypes were defined as sequences sharing the same inferred V gene, J gene, and CDR3 amino acid sequence. To compute the percentage overlap between repertoires, the number of shared unique clonotypes was divided by the size of the smaller repertoire. RTK rarefaction, the Chao1 estimator, and Recon v2.1 estimates of unobserved clonotypes were used to assess repertoire richness. OLGA was used to compute generation probabilities for all TCRbeta clonotypes that the gDNA method yielded from a handful of donors. TCRdb's version of the immuneACCESS table is confined to in-frame rearrangements and falls short of the full clone set. An unresolved V gene accounts for under half of the shortfall where checked; the remainder is of unknown origin. From that table come the V and J calls and clone size; the DNA was used to work out D and trimming. The sample table lists some 500,000 clones, more than 95% of them with a count of one. Of the sample, about 0.059% falls within the top ten clones.

To note about this clone: The clone's antigen remains unknown. No clone much larger than this one lies a single base away; base qualities are absent.

CDR1 SGHNT and CDR2 YENEEA are derived from the germline V gene. The V end gives up 4 bases and the J end 9 bases, leaving 16 bases in the junction not matched to a gene. The CDR3 goes from the cysteine to the phenylalanine over 18 residues. Just CDR3 DNA is preserved here, 54 bases in frame from base 1. The paper's findings and limits, for the study overall: Sampling was restricted to blood, and TCR repertoires in tissues likely differ from the TCR repertoires found in blood. Roughly 5.2% of naive CD4, 3.5% of naive CD8, about 2.5% of memory CD4, and roughly 0.4% of memory CD8 clonotypes were shared across several donors. Even with the large sequencing depth, rarefaction of the sorted-subset datasets indicated that sequencing was incomplete. Compared with non-shared clonotypes, the clonotypes found in all four sorted-subset donors had higher generation probabilities. Naive subsets generally had larger estimated clonotype richness than memory subsets. The genetic and exposure-history diversity represented was limited by the small number of donors. Based on pairwise subsampling, the degree of clonotype sharing among donors was expected to be affected by sequencing depth.

The chain is made from TRBV11-3 and TRBJ2-1; the junction holds 12 bases that match TRBD2. The sample taken for sequencing was naive CD4+ T cells sorted from blood. The cell subset or site tag for this specimen amounts to: CD45RA+ positively selected. The sequence came from a woman aged 30 to 39 in good health. The CDR3 protein sequence reads: CASSSSRTSGKHVSEQFF. In nucleotide form, the sequence is TGTGCCAGCAGCTCTTCCCGGACTAGCGGGAAGCATGTAAGTGAGCAGTTCTTC.